This passage covers 15 T cell receptor beta chains from one sample sequenced in a study of T cell responses to AZD1222 COVID-19 vaccine. Clones were sequenced by immunoSEQ multiplex PCR, and TCRdb holds only the in-frame ones, with some missing. The sample lists approximately 94,000 clones, more than 75% seen once, with more than 3.5% in the top ten. Specimen: peripheral blood, collected on day 0 of MenACWY control vaccination. The origin of the receptors is an adult in good health.

The chain carries TRBV5-8 and TRBJ1-5; D not resolved. Germline V lookup: CDR1 SGHTS, CDR2 YDEGEE. The CDR3 contains 15 residues. Trimming shortened V by 5 bases and J by 0 bases, and 12 bases separated the two germline ends. CDR3 protein: CASRPGSYSNQPQHF. The CDR3 DNA reads TGTGCCAGCAGACCTGGAAGCTATAGCAATCAGCCCCAGCATTTT. The variable domain in full, with the rest retrieved from reference TRBV5-8 and TRBJ1-5, is EAGVTQSPTHLIKTRGQQATLRCSPISGHTSVYWYQQALGLGLQFLLWYDEGEERNRGNFPPRFSGRQFPNYSSELNVNALELEDSALYLCASRPGSYSNQPQHFGDGTRLSIL.

The chain has TRBV11-2 and TRBJ1-1; D gene ambiguous. CDR1 and CDR2 from the germline V gene are SGHAT and FQNNGV. The CDR3 has 13 amino acids. Between the trimmed V and J ends, which lost 0 bases and 7 bases, there was a span of 9 bases. DNA of the CDR3: TGTGCCAGCAGCTTAGAACGAGGGCGTGAAGCTTTCTTT. This gives the protein CASSLERGREAFF.

This sequence joins TRBV19 and TRBJ1-6; D gene uncertain. The germline V and J ends were trimmed by 0 bases and 7 bases, with 10 bases remaining between them. Per the germline V gene, CDR1 is LNHDA and CDR2 is SQIVND (reference sequence). The CDR3 is 15 residues long. The CDR3 sequence is CASSIDRPGNSPLHF. The CDR3 nucleotides read TGTGCCAGTAGTATAGATCGACCGGGGAATTCACCCCTCCACTTT.

This clone was recorded a few times. The CDR3 nucleotides read TGCAGCGTTGAAGAGGTTGTAAGGGGGAATGAGCAGTTCTTC. Its translation is CSVEEVVRGNEQFF. The chain uses TRBV29-1 and TRBJ2-1; tentatively, D is TRBD1 (6 bases). V lost 0 bases and J 7 bases, leaving 13 bases between the germline ends. The CDR3 contains 14 residues. Germline CDR1 is SQVTM and CDR2 is ANQGSEA.

CDR3 bases: TGTGCCAGCAGGGGCAGGGGGTCCGACGAGCAGTACTTC. Encoded protein: CASRGRGSDEQYF. This chain connects TRBV25-1 to TRBJ2-7, with 7 positions matching TRBD1. With 6 bases clipped from V and 5 bases from J, the junction kept 7 bases outside the gene matches. The CDR3 is made up of 13 amino acids. Germline values: CDR1 MGHDK, CDR2 SYGVNS.

The V call is TRBV14, the J call TRBJ1-3; D is possibly TRBD1 (5 bases). The V and J ends lost 0 bases and 5 bases respectively, with 17 bases between them. CDR3 length equals 17 residues. Germline assignment: CDR1 SGHDN and CDR2 FVKESK. The CDR3 DNA is TGTGCCAGCAGCCAAGATCGGGGCCCGTGGAGGCGAAACACCATATATTTT. Translated, it gives CASSQDRGPWRRNTIYF.

This clone was counted a single time. The J gene is TRBJ1-6, the V gene TRBV7-9; 8 bases match TRBD1. V gave up 5 bases and J gave up 8 bases; unmatched junction bases: 8. The CDR3 is 15 residues long. Germline V CDR1 and CDR2: SEHNR, FQNEAQ (reference sequence). CDR3 DNA: TGTGCCAGCAGCCGACAGGGGAGTAGGGATTCACCCCTCCACTTT. Translating it yields CASSRQGSRDSPLHF.

This chain connects TRBV28 to TRBJ2-1; D gene ambiguous. The CDR3 totals 11 residues. V was clipped by 2 bases and J by 6 bases, with 2 bases between them. Germline CDR1 is MDHEN and CDR2 is SYDVKM. The CDR3: CASSLANEQFF. For the CDR3, the DNA is TGTGCCAGCAGTTTAGCCAATGAGCAGTTCTTC.

The rearrangement links TRBV5-1 to TRBJ1-1; D perhaps matches TRBD1 (6 bases). The germline gives CDR1 SGHRS, CDR2 YFSETQ. Trimming removed 1 base from V and 5 bases from J, with 15 bases in between. The CDR3 extends over 15 amino acids. DNA of the CDR3: TGCGCCAGCAGCTTGAAAGTCATGGGGGCAACTGAAGCTTTCTTT. This gives the protein CASSLKVMGATEAFF.

For the CDR3, the DNA is TGCAGTGCGAGTTTGACTAGCGGAAACACAGATACGCAGTATTTT. Translated, it gives CSASLTSGNTDTQYF. The gene calls are TRBV20-1 and TRBJ2-3, with 9 positions matching TRBD2. Germline V CDR1 and CDR2: DFQATT, SNEGSKA (reference sequence). V shed 6 bases, J shed 2 bases, and the junction held 9 bases outside the gene matches. The CDR3 is 15 residues long.

This clone was picked up a small number of times. This chain connects TRBV3-1 (or the pseudogene TRBV3-2) to TRBJ1-6; the match to TRBD1 covers 10 bases. The V gene end was trimmed by 1 base and the J gene end by 10 bases; junction bases not matched to a gene: 4. CDR1 and CDR2 from the germline V gene are LGHDT and YNNKEL (reference sequence). The CDR3 is 15 amino acids. The CDR3 coding sequence is TGTGCCAGCAGCCAAGCCGGGACAGGGGTGTCACCCCTCCACTTT. Its translation: CASSQAGTGVSPLHF.

The chain links TRBV5-8 to TRBJ1-1; 7 bases match TRBD1. Losses at the gene ends were 1 base for V and 0 bases for J; bases not matched to a gene: 9. The CDR3 consists of 17 residues. Germline V gene sequence: CDR1 SGHTS, CDR2 YDEGEE. The CDR3 nucleotides are TGTGCCAGCAGCTTGAAGGGGGCGAGCGACATGAACACTGAAGCTTTCTTT. This codes for CASSLKGASDMNTEAFF.

The chain is built from TRBV19 and TRBJ1-1; D possibly corresponds to TRBD1 (5 bases). The CDR3 is 15 amino acids. Looked up from germline, CDR1 is LNHDA and CDR2 is SQIVND (reference sequence). V was clipped by 0 bases and J by 10 bases, with 18 bases between them. CDR3 in amino acids: CASSIERGRTYGAFF. The CDR3 region has the DNA TGTGCCAGTAGTATAGAGAGGGGACGGACCTATGGAGCTTTCTTT.

This sequence joins TRBV5-4 and TRBJ2-5, with TRBD1 matching 10 bases. CDR3 length equals 14 residues. The V gene end was trimmed by 4 bases and the J gene end by 4 bases; junction bases not matched to a gene: 4. Germline lookup yields CDR1 SGHNT and CDR2 YYREEE (reference sequence). CDR3 DNA sequence: TGTGCCAGCAGCGAACGGGACAGGGGAGAGACCCAGTACTTC. Its translation is CASSERDRGETQYF.

The chain has TRBV10-3 and TRBJ1-2, with no clear D. The CDR3 runs 15 residues. CDR1 is ENHRY, CDR2 SYGVKD, per germline. The V end was cut by 2 bases, the J end by 0 bases, with 10 bases between. The CDR3 bases are TGTGCCATCAGTGAGATTGTCTCCTCTAACTATGGCTACACCTTC. Protein: CAISEIVSSNYGYTF.